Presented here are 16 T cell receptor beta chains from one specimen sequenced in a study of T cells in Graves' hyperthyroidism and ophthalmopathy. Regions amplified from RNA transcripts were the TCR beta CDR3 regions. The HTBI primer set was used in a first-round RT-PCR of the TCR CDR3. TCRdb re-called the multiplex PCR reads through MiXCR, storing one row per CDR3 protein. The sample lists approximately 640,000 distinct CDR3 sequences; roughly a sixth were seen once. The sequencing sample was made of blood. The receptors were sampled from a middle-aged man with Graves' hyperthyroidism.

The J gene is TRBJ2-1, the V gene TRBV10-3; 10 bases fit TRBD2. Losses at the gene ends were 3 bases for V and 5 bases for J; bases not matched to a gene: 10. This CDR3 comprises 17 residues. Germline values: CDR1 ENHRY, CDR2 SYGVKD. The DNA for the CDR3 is TGTGCCATCAGTGATATTTGGGGTAGCGGGAGGAACAATGAGCAGTTCTTC. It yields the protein CAISDIWGSGRNNEQFF.

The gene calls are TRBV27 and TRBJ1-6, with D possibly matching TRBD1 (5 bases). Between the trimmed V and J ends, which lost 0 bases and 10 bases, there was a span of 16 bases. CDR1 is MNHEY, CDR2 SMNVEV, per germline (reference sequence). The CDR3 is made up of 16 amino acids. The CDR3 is CASSLSSGDGNSPLHF. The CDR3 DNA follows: TGTGCCAGCAGTTTATCTTCGGGGGACGGGAACTCACCCCTCCACTTT.

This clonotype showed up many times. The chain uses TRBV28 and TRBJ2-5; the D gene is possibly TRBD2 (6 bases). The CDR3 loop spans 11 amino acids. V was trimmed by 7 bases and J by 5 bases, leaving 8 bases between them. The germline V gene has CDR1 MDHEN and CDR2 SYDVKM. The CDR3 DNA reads TGTGCCAGCACGGGAGATGAGACCCAGTACTTC. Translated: CASTGDETQYF.

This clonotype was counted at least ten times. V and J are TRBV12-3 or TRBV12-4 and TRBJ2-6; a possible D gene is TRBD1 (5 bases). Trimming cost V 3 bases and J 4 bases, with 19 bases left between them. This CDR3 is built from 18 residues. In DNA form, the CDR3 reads TGTGCCAGCAGTTTCAAGTCAACAGGCCAATGGGGGGCCAACGTCCTGACTTTC. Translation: CASSFKSTGQWGANVLTF.

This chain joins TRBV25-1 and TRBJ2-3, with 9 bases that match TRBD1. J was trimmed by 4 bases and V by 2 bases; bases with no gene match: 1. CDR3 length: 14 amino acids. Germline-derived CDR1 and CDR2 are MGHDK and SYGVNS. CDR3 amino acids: CASSERQGADTQYF. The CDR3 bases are TGTGCCAGCAGTGAAAGACAGGGGGCAGATACGCAGTATTTT.

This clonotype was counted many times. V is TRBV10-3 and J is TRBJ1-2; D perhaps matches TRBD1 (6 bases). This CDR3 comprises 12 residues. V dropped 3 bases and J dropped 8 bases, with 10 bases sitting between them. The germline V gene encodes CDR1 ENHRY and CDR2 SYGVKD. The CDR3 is CAISETGSGYTF. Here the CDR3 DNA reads TGTGCCATCAGTGAAACAGGGTCCGGCTACACCTTC.

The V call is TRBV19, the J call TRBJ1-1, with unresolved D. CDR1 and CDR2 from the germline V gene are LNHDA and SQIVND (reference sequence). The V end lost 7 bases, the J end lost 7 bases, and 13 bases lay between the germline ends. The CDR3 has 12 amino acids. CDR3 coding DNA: TGTGCCAGTACCCAAGGGAGCTTTGAAGCTTTCTTT. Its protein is CASTQGSFEAFF.

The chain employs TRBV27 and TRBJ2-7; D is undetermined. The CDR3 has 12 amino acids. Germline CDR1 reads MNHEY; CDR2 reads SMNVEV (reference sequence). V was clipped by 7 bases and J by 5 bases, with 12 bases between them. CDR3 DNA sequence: TGTGCCAGCACCTCAAACCGGAACGAGCAGTACTTC. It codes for CASTSNRNEQYF.

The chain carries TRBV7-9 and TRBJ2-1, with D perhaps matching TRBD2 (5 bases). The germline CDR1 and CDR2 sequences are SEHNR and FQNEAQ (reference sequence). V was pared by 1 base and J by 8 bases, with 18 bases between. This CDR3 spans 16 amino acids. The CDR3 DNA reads TGTGCCAGCAGCTTAGGTGTGTCCCGGGATTGGGATGAGCAGTTCTTC. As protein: CASSLGVSRDWDEQFF.

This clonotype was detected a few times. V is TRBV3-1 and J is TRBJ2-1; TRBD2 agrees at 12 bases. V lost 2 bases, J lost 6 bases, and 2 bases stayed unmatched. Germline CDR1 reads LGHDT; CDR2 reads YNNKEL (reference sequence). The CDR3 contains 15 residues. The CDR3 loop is CASSQRTSGINEQFF. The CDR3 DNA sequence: TGTGCCAGCAGCCAACGGACTAGCGGGATCAATGAGCAGTTCTTC.

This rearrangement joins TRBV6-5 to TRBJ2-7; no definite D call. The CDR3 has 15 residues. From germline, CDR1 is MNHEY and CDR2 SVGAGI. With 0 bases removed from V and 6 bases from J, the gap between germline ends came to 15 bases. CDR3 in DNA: TGTGCCAGCAGTTACTCGGGCCAGGCGAAAGGCGAGCAGTACTTC. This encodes CASSYSGQAKGEQYF.

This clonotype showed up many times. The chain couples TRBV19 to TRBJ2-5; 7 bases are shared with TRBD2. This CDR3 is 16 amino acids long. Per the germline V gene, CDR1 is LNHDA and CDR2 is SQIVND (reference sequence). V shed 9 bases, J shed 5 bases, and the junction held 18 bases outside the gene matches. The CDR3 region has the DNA TGTGCCAGCGGTGCCGTCGGCGGGAGCCCAAGGGAGACCCAGTACTTC. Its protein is CASGAVGGSPRETQYF.

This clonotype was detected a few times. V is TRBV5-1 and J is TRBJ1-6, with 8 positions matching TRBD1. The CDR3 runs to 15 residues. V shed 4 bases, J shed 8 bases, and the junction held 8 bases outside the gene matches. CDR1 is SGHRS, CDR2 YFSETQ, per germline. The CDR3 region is CASSRAGTGDSPLHF. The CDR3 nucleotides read TGCGCCAGCAGCCGAGCCGGGACAGGAGATTCACCCCTCCACTTT. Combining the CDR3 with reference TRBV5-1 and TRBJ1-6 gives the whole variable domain KAGVTQTPRYLIKTRGQQVTLSCSPISGHRSVSWYQQTPGQGLQFLFEYFSETQRNKGNFPGRFSGRQFSNSRSEMNVSTLELGDSALYLCASSRAGTGDSPLHFGNGTRLTVT.

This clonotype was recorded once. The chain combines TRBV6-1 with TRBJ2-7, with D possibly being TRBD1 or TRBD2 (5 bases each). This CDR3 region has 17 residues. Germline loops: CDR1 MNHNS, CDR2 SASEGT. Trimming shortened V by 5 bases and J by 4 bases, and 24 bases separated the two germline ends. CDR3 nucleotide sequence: TGTGCCAGCAGTCCCCTAACGGACCGTCCGGGACGGTACGAGCAGTACTTC. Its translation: CASSPLTDRPGRYEQYF.

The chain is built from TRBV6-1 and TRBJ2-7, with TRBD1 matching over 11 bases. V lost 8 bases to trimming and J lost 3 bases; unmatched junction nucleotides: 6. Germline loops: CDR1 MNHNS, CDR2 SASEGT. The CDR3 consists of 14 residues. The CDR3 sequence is CASGGQGAFYEQYF. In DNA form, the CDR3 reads TGTGCCAGCGGAGGACAGGGGGCTTTCTACGAGCAGTACTTC.

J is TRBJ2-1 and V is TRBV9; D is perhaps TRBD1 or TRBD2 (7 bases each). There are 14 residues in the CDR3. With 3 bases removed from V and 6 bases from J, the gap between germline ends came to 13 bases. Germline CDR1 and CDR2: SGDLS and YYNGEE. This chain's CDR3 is CASSGRGGLNEQFF. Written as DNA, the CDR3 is TGTGCCAGCAGCGGCAGGGGGGGACTCAATGAGCAGTTCTTC.